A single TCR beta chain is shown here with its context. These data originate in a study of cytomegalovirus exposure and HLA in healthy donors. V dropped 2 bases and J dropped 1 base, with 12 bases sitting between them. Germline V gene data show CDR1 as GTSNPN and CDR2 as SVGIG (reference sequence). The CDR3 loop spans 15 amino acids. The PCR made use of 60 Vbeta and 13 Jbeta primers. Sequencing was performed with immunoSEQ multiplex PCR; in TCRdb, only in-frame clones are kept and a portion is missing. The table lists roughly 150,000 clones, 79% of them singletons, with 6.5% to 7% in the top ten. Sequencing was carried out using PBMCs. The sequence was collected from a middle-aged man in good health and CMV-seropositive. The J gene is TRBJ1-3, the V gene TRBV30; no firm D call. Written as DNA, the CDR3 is TGTGCCTGGAGTCGACTGGCAGTGTCTGGAAACACCATATATTTT. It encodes CAWSRLAVSGNTIYF.